This passage covers 13 T cell receptor beta chains from one sample sequenced in a study of shared clonotypes between healthy human individuals. TCRdb keeps only in-frame clones here, not all; method: immunoSEQ multiplex PCR. The profile shows 1,400,000 or so clones, approximately 98.5% of them singletons. The sequenced sample consisted of naive CD4+ T cells sorted from blood. Sample subset: CD45RA+ positively selected. These receptors all stem from a young man in good health.

The chain employs TRBV29-1 and TRBJ2-7; a possible D gene is TRBD1 (6 bases). Germline CDR1 reads SQVTM; CDR2 reads ANQGSEA. The V end was cut by 7 bases, the J end by 5 bases, with 15 bases between. The CDR3 is 12 amino acids. The CDR3 DNA is TGCAGCGGCGCTACGCAGGGGAACGAGCAGTACTTC. Its protein is CSGATQGNEQYF.

The V call is TRBV7-9, the J call TRBJ2-1; 14 positions match TRBD2. The germline CDR1 and CDR2 sequences are SEHNR and FQNEAQ (reference sequence). V shed 5 bases, J shed 0 bases, and the junction held 6 bases outside the gene matches. This CDR3 contains 18 residues. CDR3 region: CASSPFGTSGSSYNEQFF. CDR3 bases: TGTGCCAGCAGCCCTTTTGGGACTAGCGGGAGCTCCTACAATGAGCAGTTCTTC.

V usage is TRBV11-3 and J usage is TRBJ1-1, with D perhaps matching TRBD1 (6 bases). The CDR3 has 14 amino acids. The V end lost 4 bases, the J end lost 3 bases, and 12 bases lay between the germline ends. Germline assignment: CDR1 SGHNT and CDR2 YENEEA. CDR3 bases: TGTGCCAGCAGCTCCATAAGGGGGGACACTGAAGCTTTCTTT. Protein: CASSSIRGDTEAFF.

This chain connects TRBV2 to TRBJ2-1, with 10 positions matching TRBD1. CDR1 SNHLY and CDR2 FYNNEI come from the germline V gene. V lost 8 bases to trimming and J lost 9 bases; unmatched junction nucleotides: 13. CDR3 length equals 15 residues. This CDR3 reads CASASGTGVIGEQFF. CDR3 nucleotide sequence: TGTGCCAGCGCGTCCGGGACAGGGGTGATAGGTGAGCAGTTCTTC.

The genes are TRBV19 and TRBJ2-7; D is perhaps TRBD1 (6 bases). The length of the CDR3 is 14 residues. Per germline, CDR1 LNHDA and CDR2 SQIVND (reference sequence). Trimming took off 6 bases at V and 5 bases at J, with 17 bases between the two ends. The CDR3 DNA is TGTGCCAGTAGCAACGGACAGCCCGGGAACGAGCAGTACTTC. Its translation: CASSNGQPGNEQYF.

As concerns this clone: This CDR3 is also generated by other DNA sequences in the sample. The chain is built from TRBV10-1 and TRBJ2-3, with D uncertain. Trimming stripped 4 bases from V and 1 base from J, with 3 bases between. The CDR3 is 12 residues long. Germline V gene lookup returns CDR1 WNHNN and CDR2 SYGVQD (reference sequence). The CDR3 sequence is CASSGGTDTQYF. The CDR3 region has the DNA TGCGCCAGCAGTGGTGGCACAGATACGCAGTATTTT.

The J gene is TRBJ2-7, the V gene TRBV2; 9 bases map to TRBD2. CDR1 and CDR2 from the germline V gene are SNHLY and FYNNEI. V lost 1 base and J lost 4; bases outside the gene matches: 5. This CDR3 is 15 amino acids long. The CDR3 loop is CASSEVLAGRYEQYF. In DNA form, the CDR3 reads TGTGCCAGCAGTGAAGTACTAGCGGGTAGATACGAGCAGTACTTC.

The V call is TRBV6-5, the J call TRBJ2-7, with 12 bases that match TRBD2. This CDR3 contains 15 residues. J lost 3 bases, V lost 6 bases, and 6 bases had no gene match. Germline V CDR1 and CDR2: MNHEY, SVGAGI. The CDR3 protein is CASRRLTSGSYEQYF. DNA of the CDR3: TGTGCCAGCAGGAGACTGACTAGCGGGAGCTACGAGCAGTACTTC.

This chain connects TRBV28 to TRBJ2-5; no firm D call. The germline V gene encodes CDR1 MDHEN and CDR2 SYDVKM. The V end lost 1 base, the J end lost 5 bases, and 23 bases lay between the germline ends. The CDR3 totals 18 residues. The CDR3 bases are TGTGCCAGCAGTTTATTACTGGGGTTGGACCAATTGGACGAGACCCAGTACTTC. Translated, it gives CASSLLLGLDQLDETQYF.

This clone showed up just once. The chain joins TRBV5-4 to TRBJ2-2; TRBD2 agrees at 10 bases. In germline, CDR1 is SGHNT, CDR2 YYREEE (reference sequence). With V trimmed by 3 bases and J by 6 bases, 11 bases remained unmatched. The CDR3 contains 17 residues. CDR3 DNA sequence: TGTGCCAGCAGCTCCCCCACTAGCGGGATTTCGGCCGGGGAGCTGTTTTTT. This sequence encodes CASSSPTSGISAGELFF.

The rearrangement links TRBV27 to TRBJ2-1, with TRBD1 matching over 7 bases. The germline V gene encodes CDR1 MNHEY and CDR2 SMNVEV (reference sequence). This CDR3 contains 17 residues. V gave up 2 bases and J gave up 1 base; unmatched junction bases: 8. This chain's CDR3 is CASSLRSGRGSYNEQFF. The CDR3 DNA reads as TGTGCCAGCAGTTTAAGGTCGGGCAGGGGGTCCTACAATGAGCAGTTCTTC.

The chain couples TRBV9 to TRBJ2-1, with 9 positions matching TRBD1. V was pared by 2 bases and J by 3 bases, with 9 bases of the junction left unmatched. CDR1 SGDLS and CDR2 YYNGEE come from the germline V gene. The CDR3 is made up of 17 amino acids. CDR3 loop: CASSVALPGQGYNEQFF. CDR3 coding DNA: TGTGCCAGCAGCGTCGCATTACCGGGACAGGGCTACAATGAGCAGTTCTTC.

The chain uses TRBV13 and TRBJ2-7; TRBD1 matches 10 bases. There are 16 residues in the CDR3. With 3 bases clipped from V and 3 bases from J, the junction kept 8 bases outside the gene matches. Germline CDR1 is PRHDT and CDR2 is FYEKMQ (reference sequence). CDR3 loop: CASSFGPGQGIYEQYF. DNA for the CDR3: TGTGCCAGCAGCTTTGGGCCGGGACAGGGGATCTACGAGCAGTACTTC.